Included here is one T cell receptor beta chain sequence, with context. Treatment defined: randomized to nivolumab then ipilimumab (arm A) or the reverse (arm B). DNA-damaging chemotherapy had not been given to any patient beforehand. Sorted cells were live CD3+CD8+, lacking CD19 and CD56, from PBMCs. Using immunoSEQ multiplex PCR, the repertoire was profiled, and TCRdb retains in-frame clones only, with some absent. The sample has some 40,000 clones; 70% to 90% are singletons. These data belong to a study of sequential checkpoint blockade in melanoma. As for the study in general: Patients were randomized 1:1 to nivolumab-then-ipilimumab or ipilimumab-then-nivolumab first-line. Each arm's sequence ended with maintenance nivolumab.

This CDR3 has 15 amino acids. Trimming stripped 6 bases from V and 4 bases from J, with 19 bases between. Germline CDR1 MNHEY, CDR2 SMNVEV (reference sequence). The source is a human donor with melanoma. The chain employs TRBV27 and TRBJ2-7, with a weak D call TRBD2 (5 bases). The specimen was CD8+ T cells sorted from blood (inferred from file names), collected from a patient given nivolumab and ipilimumab in sequence. This CDR3 reads CASRTTQFPSYEQYF. The CDR3 DNA is TGTGCCAGCAGGACTACTCAGTTCCCCTCTTACGAGCAGTACTTC.